This T cell receptor beta chain is from a study of OX40 agonist ivuxolimab in advanced cancers. Across the study: Participants, 75% to 90% male, averaged roughly 59 years of age, ranging from 23 to 79.

The repertoire was sequenced with immunoSEQ multiplex PCR; TCRdb's copy has only in-frame clones and lacks some. Among roughly 25,000 clones listed, approximately 90% were seen once. The sampling schedule covered blood at baseline, cycle 4 day 1, and cycle 7 day 1. Details on this clone: Its specificity is not known.

Germline trimming cut 0 bases from V and 1 base from J; bases unmatched to any gene: 0. In germline, CDR1 is SGHRS, CDR2 YFSETQ. The CDR3 is made up of 14 amino acids. General study points: There were also nonresponders showing low normalized T-cell clonal expansion.

This TCR derives from an adult with an advanced solid tumor such as melanoma, head and neck, liver or kidney cancer. The chain is built from TRBV5-1 and TRBJ2-7; TRBD2 matches 8 bases. Material: CD4+ or CD8+ T cells sorted from blood, obtained in a trial of the OX40 agonist ivuxolimab. The chain's CDR3 is CASSLAGGSYEQYF. DNA of the CDR3: TGCGCCAGCAGCTTGGCGGGGGGGTCCTACGAGCAGTACTTC.